The rows below give T cell receptor beta chains drawn from one sample of a study of neurological immune-mediated disorders. TCRdb used MiXCR to reprocess the 5' RACE reads, holding one entry per CDR3 protein. There are some 89,000 distinct CDR3 sequences in the sample; around 4.5% occur only once, and around 5% lies in the top ten. Material: PBMCs. The receptors shown here come from an older woman with multiple sclerosis. Both conserved end residues are part of each CDR3. The order of the fields is V gene, clone size, D gene, J gene, CDR3 protein, CDR3 DNA. The D gene is left open where the match is weak. Clone size is given for some rows only: seen once, a few or many times, or a class if the clone is expanded.

v_call: TRBV20-1
clone_size: many
d_call: TRBD1
j_call: TRBJ2-1
cdr3_aa: CSASDRVNEQFF
cdr3_nt: TGCAGTGCTTCGGACAGGGTCAATGAGCAGTTCTTC

v_call: TRBV7-9
clone_size: many
d_call: -
j_call: TRBJ2-5
cdr3_aa: CASSRRQETQYF
cdr3_nt: TGTGCCAGCAGCCGGAGACAAGAGACCCAGTACTTC

v_call: TRBV28
clone_size: many
d_call: -
j_call: TRBJ2-5
cdr3_aa: CASSLGRGTDQETQYF
cdr3_nt: TGTGCCAGCAGCTTAGGGAGGGGGACGGATCAAGAGACCCAGTACTTC

v_call: TRBV11-3
clone_size: -
d_call: TRBD2
j_call: TRBJ2-1
cdr3_aa: CASSLVSGGEQFF
cdr3_nt: TGTGCCAGCAGCTTAGTTTCGGGGGGTGAGCAGTTCTTC

v_call: TRBV21-1
clone_size: many
d_call: -
j_call: TRBJ1-5
cdr3_aa: CASTDRDRQPQHF
cdr3_nt: TGTGCCAGCACCGACAGGGACCGGCAGCCCCAGCATTTT

v_call: TRBV7-2
clone_size: many
d_call: -
j_call: TRBJ1-5
cdr3_aa: CASSSLGGYSNQPQHF
cdr3_nt: TGTGCCAGCAGCTCCCTCGGGGGTTATAGCAATCAGCCCCAGCATTTT

v_call: TRBV27
clone_size: many
d_call: -
j_call: TRBJ1-6
cdr3_aa: CASTPWGRGSPLHF
cdr3_nt: TGTGCCAGCACCCCGTGGGGGAGGGGGTCACCCCTCCACTTT

v_call: TRBV27
clone_size: many
d_call: -
j_call: TRBJ2-7
cdr3_aa: CASSLSRGDREQYF
cdr3_nt: TGTGCCAGCAGTTTATCAAGGGGCGACAGGGAGCAGTACTTC

v_call: TRBV5-1
clone_size: -
d_call: -
j_call: TRBJ2-2
cdr3_aa: CASRLWGGDTGELFF
cdr3_nt: TGCGCCAGCAGACTTTGGGGGGGCGACACCGGGGAGCTGTTTTTT

v_call: TRBV3-1
clone_size: many
d_call: -
j_call: TRBJ1-2
cdr3_aa: CASSPPHGYGYTF
cdr3_nt: TGTGCCAGCAGCCCACCCCATGGTTATGGCTACACCTTC

v_call: TRBV12-3/TRBV12-4
clone_size: many
d_call: TRBD1
j_call: TRBJ2-1
cdr3_aa: CASSSGTASNEQFF
cdr3_nt: TGTGCCAGCAGTTCAGGGACAGCCTCCAATGAGCAGTTCTTC

v_call: TRBV30
clone_size: many
d_call: TRBD2
j_call: TRBJ2-5
cdr3_aa: CAWSGGLAVPRETQYF
cdr3_nt: TGTGCCTGGAGTGGGGGACTAGCGGTGCCTCGAGAGACCCAGTACTTC

v_call: TRBV20-1
clone_size: many
d_call: -
j_call: TRBJ2-7
cdr3_aa: CSARGGGSGQGKLNEQYF
cdr3_nt: TGCAGTGCTAGAGGGGGGGGGTCCGGGCAGGGGAAGTTAAACGAGCAGTACTTC

v_call: TRBV10-3
clone_size: many
d_call: TRBD1
j_call: TRBJ1-1
cdr3_aa: CAIRGTGENTEAFF
cdr3_nt: TGTGCCATCAGGGGGACAGGGGAAAACACTGAAGCTTTCTTT

v_call: TRBV7-9
clone_size: -
d_call: TRBD2
j_call: TRBJ2-1
cdr3_aa: CASSLARTRYNEQFF
cdr3_nt: TGTGCCAGCAGCTTAGCAAGGACTAGATACAATGAGCAGTTCTTC

v_call: TRBV11-2
clone_size: few
d_call: -
j_call: TRBJ2-7
cdr3_aa: CASSLAPGDSYEQYF
cdr3_nt: TGTGCCAGCAGCTTAGCCCCGGGGGACTCCTACGAGCAGTACTTC

v_call: TRBV20-1
clone_size: many
d_call: -
j_call: TRBJ2-3
cdr3_aa: CSARGPTTDTQYF
cdr3_nt: TGCAGTGCTAGAGGTCCTACTACAGATACGCAGTATTTT

v_call: TRBV12-3/TRBV12-4
clone_size: many
d_call: -
j_call: TRBJ1-6
cdr3_aa: CASSIDRDNSPLHF
cdr3_nt: TGTGCCAGCAGCATCGACAGAGATAATTCACCCCTCCACTTT

v_call: TRBV27
clone_size: many
d_call: TRBD1
j_call: TRBJ1-2
cdr3_aa: CASSFWDRGQGYTF
cdr3_nt: TGTGCCAGCAGTTTCTGGGACAGGGGACAGGGCTACACCTTC

v_call: TRBV14
clone_size: many
d_call: -
j_call: TRBJ2-7
cdr3_aa: CASSQPGHTYEQYF
cdr3_nt: TGTGCCAGCAGCCAGCCCGGACACACCTACGAGCAGTACTTC

v_call: TRBV3-1
clone_size: many
d_call: -
j_call: TRBJ2-7
cdr3_aa: CASSQVIDVKYEQYF
cdr3_nt: TGTGCCAGCAGCCAAGTTATAGACGTTAAATACGAGCAGTACTTC

v_call: TRBV7-2
clone_size: many
d_call: TRBD1
j_call: TRBJ2-1
cdr3_aa: CASSPDRVEQFF
cdr3_nt: TGTGCCAGCAGCCCAGACAGGGTTGAGCAGTTCTTC

v_call: TRBV5-1
clone_size: many
d_call: TRBD2
j_call: TRBJ2-7
cdr3_aa: CASSQAGTRTEQYF
cdr3_nt: TGCGCCAGCAGCCAAGCCGGGACTAGAACCGAGCAGTACTTC

v_call: TRBV5-1
clone_size: many
d_call: -
j_call: TRBJ2-1
cdr3_aa: CASSLRGGQYNEQFF
cdr3_nt: TGCGCCAGCAGCTTGAGAGGGGGGCAATACAATGAGCAGTTCTTC

v_call: TRBV29-1
clone_size: many
d_call: -
j_call: TRBJ2-3
cdr3_aa: CSVDLTDTQYF
cdr3_nt: TGCAGCGTTGATCTCACAGATACGCAGTATTTT

v_call: TRBV4-2
clone_size: many
d_call: TRBD1
j_call: TRBJ1-1
cdr3_aa: CASSRSLDRGGEAFF
cdr3_nt: TGTGCCAGCAGCCGTAGCCTGGACAGGGGAGGTGAAGCTTTCTTT

v_call: TRBV20-1
clone_size: many
d_call: -
j_call: TRBJ1-1
cdr3_aa: CSATDGAVTEAFF
cdr3_nt: TGCAGTGCTACCGATGGGGCCGTCACTGAAGCTTTCTTT

v_call: TRBV20-1
clone_size: many
d_call: -
j_call: TRBJ2-5
cdr3_aa: CSGLGYQETQYF
cdr3_nt: TGCAGTGGCCTAGGGTACCAAGAGACCCAGTACTTC

v_call: TRBV29-1
clone_size: many
d_call: TRBD2
j_call: TRBJ2-7
cdr3_aa: CSVAPGLAAYEQYF
cdr3_nt: TGCAGCGTAGCCCCGGGACTAGCGGCCTACGAGCAGTACTTC

v_call: TRBV6-6
clone_size: many
d_call: TRBD2
j_call: TRBJ2-7
cdr3_aa: CASSPTGTSGGTDYEQYF
cdr3_nt: TGTGCCAGCAGTCCCACCGGGACTAGCGGGGGGACCGACTACGAGCAGTACTTC

v_call: TRBV3-1
clone_size: many
d_call: TRBD2
j_call: TRBJ2-1
cdr3_aa: CASSQDSGGSTDEQFF
cdr3_nt: TGTGCCAGCAGCCAAGATTCGGGGGGTTCGACCGATGAGCAGTTCTTC

v_call: TRBV12-3/TRBV12-4
clone_size: many
d_call: TRBD2
j_call: TRBJ2-1
cdr3_aa: CASTPWWTSGGVLDSYNEQFF
cdr3_nt: TGTGCCAGCACCCCGTGGTGGACTAGCGGGGGGGTATTAGACTCCTACAATGAGCAGTTCTTC

v_call: TRBV21-1
clone_size: few
d_call: -
j_call: TRBJ2-2
cdr3_aa: CASRVGQELTGELFF
cdr3_nt: TGTGCCAGCAGAGTAGGACAGGAGCTCACCGGGGAGCTGTTTTTT

v_call: TRBV5-1
clone_size: many
d_call: -
j_call: TRBJ2-7
cdr3_aa: CASSLTTAESSYEQYF
cdr3_nt: TGCGCCAGCAGCTTGACGACAGCCGAATCCTCCTACGAGCAGTACTTC

v_call: TRBV5-6
clone_size: many
d_call: -
j_call: TRBJ1-5
cdr3_aa: CAGRGRRLGNQPQHF
cdr3_nt: TGTGCCGGTAGGGGCAGGAGATTAGGCAATCAGCCCCAGCATTTT

v_call: TRBV12-3/TRBV12-4
clone_size: many
d_call: -
j_call: TRBJ2-7
cdr3_aa: CASSPRHEQYF
cdr3_nt: TGTGCCAGCAGTCCGCGCCACGAGCAGTACTTC

v_call: TRBV20-1
clone_size: -
d_call: TRBD1
j_call: TRBJ1-6
cdr3_aa: CRDRTDIIHPHF
cdr3_nt: TGCAGGGACAGGACGGATATAATTCACCCCCACTTT

v_call: TRBV4-1
clone_size: many
d_call: -
j_call: TRBJ1-1
cdr3_aa: CASSQGQIRGAFF
cdr3_nt: TGCGCCAGCAGCCAAGGACAAATTAGGGGAGCTTTCTTT

v_call: TRBV7-6
clone_size: few
d_call: -
j_call: TRBJ2-2
cdr3_aa: CASSLVSVNTGELFF
cdr3_nt: TGTGCCAGCAGCTTAGTATCGGTGAACACCGGGGAGCTGTTTTTT

v_call: TRBV5-1
clone_size: many
d_call: -
j_call: TRBJ2-3
cdr3_aa: CASSPGNTGTDTQYF
cdr3_nt: TGCGCCAGCAGCCCTGGTAACACCGGCACAGATACGCAGTATTTT

v_call: TRBV27
clone_size: many
d_call: -
j_call: TRBJ2-1
cdr3_aa: CASNPTGFDEQFF
cdr3_nt: TGTGCCAGCAACCCAACAGGGTTTGATGAGCAGTTCTTC

v_call: TRBV15
clone_size: many
d_call: TRBD1
j_call: TRBJ1-3
cdr3_aa: CATSRGDSSGNTIYF
cdr3_nt: TGTGCCACCAGCAGGGGGGACAGCTCTGGAAACACCATATATTTT

v_call: TRBV29-1
clone_size: many
d_call: -
j_call: TRBJ2-7
cdr3_aa: CSVEGKAYEQYF
cdr3_nt: TGCAGCGTTGAGGGGAAGGCCTACGAGCAGTACTTC

v_call: TRBV20-1
clone_size: many
d_call: -
j_call: TRBJ2-7
cdr3_aa: CSATQGGRYYEQYF
cdr3_nt: TGCAGTGCCACGCAGGGTGGAAGGTACTACGAGCAGTACTTC

v_call: TRBV6-5
clone_size: many
d_call: -
j_call: TRBJ2-2
cdr3_aa: CASSYHSGGGNTGELFF
cdr3_nt: TGTGCCAGCAGTTATCACTCTGGAGGGGGCAACACCGGGGAGCTGTTTTTT

v_call: TRBV27
clone_size: few
d_call: TRBD2
j_call: TRBJ2-5
cdr3_aa: CASSPPPGRGGKTQYF
cdr3_nt: TGTGCCAGCAGTCCCCCCCCGGGGCGGGGGGGAAAGACCCAGTACTTC

v_call: TRBV20-1
clone_size: -
d_call: -
j_call: TRBJ1-2
cdr3_aa: CSAKTATNYGYTF
cdr3_nt: TGCAGTGCTAAAACAGCGACCAACTATGGCTACACCTTC

v_call: TRBV28
clone_size: few
d_call: -
j_call: TRBJ1-2
cdr3_aa: CASSLTGPDGYGYTF
cdr3_nt: TGTGCCAGCAGTTTAACAGGGCCCGACGGGTACGGCTACACCTTC

v_call: TRBV20-1
clone_size: many
d_call: -
j_call: TRBJ2-7
cdr3_aa: CSAPRGNFEQYF
cdr3_nt: TGCAGTGCCCCGCGAGGGAATTTCGAGCAGTACTTC

v_call: TRBV7-6
clone_size: many
d_call: TRBD2
j_call: TRBJ2-5
cdr3_aa: CASSLGGWTSGGRKTQYF
cdr3_nt: TGTGCCAGCAGCTTAGGAGGCTGGACTAGCGGGGGGAGAAAGACCCAGTACTTC

v_call: TRBV12-3/TRBV12-4
clone_size: many
d_call: -
j_call: TRBJ2-5
cdr3_aa: CASSLSRGGQETQYF
cdr3_nt: TGTGCCAGCAGTTTATCCAGGGGCGGCCAAGAGACCCAGTACTTC

v_call: TRBV12-3/TRBV12-4
clone_size: many
d_call: TRBD1
j_call: TRBJ2-1
cdr3_aa: CASNKQGQGSYNEQFF
cdr3_nt: TGTGCCAGCAACAAACAGGGGCAGGGGTCCTACAATGAGCAGTTCTTC

v_call: TRBV2
clone_size: many
d_call: TRBD1
j_call: TRBJ2-2
cdr3_aa: CASRPTGATTGELFF
cdr3_nt: TGTGCCAGCAGACCGACAGGGGCGACTACCGGGGAGCTGTTTTTT

v_call: TRBV5-1
clone_size: many
d_call: -
j_call: TRBJ1-4
cdr3_aa: CASSLGRGEKLFF
cdr3_nt: TGCGCCAGCAGCTTGGGCCGAGGCGAAAAACTGTTTTTT